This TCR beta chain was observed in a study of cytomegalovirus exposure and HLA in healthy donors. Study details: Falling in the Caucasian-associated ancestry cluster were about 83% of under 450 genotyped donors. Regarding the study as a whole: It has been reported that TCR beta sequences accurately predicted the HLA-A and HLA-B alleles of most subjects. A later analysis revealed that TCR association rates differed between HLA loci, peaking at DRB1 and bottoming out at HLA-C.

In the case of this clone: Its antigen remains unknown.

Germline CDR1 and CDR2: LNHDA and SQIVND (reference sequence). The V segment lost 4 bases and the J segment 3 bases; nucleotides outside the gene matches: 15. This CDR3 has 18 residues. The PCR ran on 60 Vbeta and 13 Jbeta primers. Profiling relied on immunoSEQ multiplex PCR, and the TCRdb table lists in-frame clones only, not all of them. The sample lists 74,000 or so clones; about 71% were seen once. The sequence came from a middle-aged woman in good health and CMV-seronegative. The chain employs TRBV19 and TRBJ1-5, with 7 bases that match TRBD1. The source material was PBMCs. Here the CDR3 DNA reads TGTGCCAGTAGTACCTGGACAGGTAGGATGTGGGACAATCAGCCCCAGCATTTT. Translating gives CASSTWTGRMWDNQPQHF.